This entry lists 23 T cell receptor beta chains sequenced from one sample in a study of T cell repertoires in cytomegalovirus infection. TCRdb reanalysed the reads using MiXCR and keeps one entry per CDR3 protein. The sample shows about 530,000 distinct CDR3 sequences, more than 20% of them seen only once. The material sequenced was PBMCs. The receptors come from a human donor in good health (CMV status not recorded). Some clones in this sample may be carry-over from other donors' samples.

In this sample, this clonotype turned up a few times. The chain has TRBV4-1 and TRBJ2-2, with D tentatively TRBD1 (6 bases). In germline, CDR1 is MGHRA, CDR2 YSYEKL. This CDR3 contains 17 residues. Trimming left V 3 bases short and J 0 bases short, with 14 bases between. The CDR3 region has the DNA TGCGCCAGCAGCCACCCAAGGACAGACGCGAACACCGGGGAGCTGTTTTTT. It translates to CASSHPRTDANTGELFF.

This clonotype was counted ten times or more. V usage is TRBV12-3 or TRBV12-4 and J usage is TRBJ1-5; possibly TRBD1 for D (6 bases). This CDR3 spans 15 amino acids. Trimming removed 3 bases from V and 0 bases from J, with 9 bases in between. The CDR3 DNA reads as TGTGCCAGCAGTTTGACAGGATATAGCAATCAGCCCCAGCATTTT. Residues: CASSLTGYSNQPQHF.

The chain has TRBV9 and TRBJ2-3; D is ambiguous. The germline V and J ends were trimmed by 3 bases and 6 bases, with 11 bases remaining between them. Germline CDR1 and CDR2: SGDLS and YYNGEE. The CDR3 spans 13 residues. The CDR3, as DNA: TGTGCCAGCAGCGAGGTAATCGGGGATACGCAGTATTTT. Protein: CASSEVIGDTQYF.

This clonotype appeared many times. The chain links TRBV7-2 to TRBJ2-5; D unclear. This CDR3 has 17 amino acids. Trimming took off 3 bases at V and 4 bases at J, with 21 bases between the two ends. Germline assignment: CDR1 SGHTA and CDR2 FQGNSA. The CDR3 here is CASSFVPVRRGGETQYF. CDR3 nucleotides: TGTGCCAGCAGCTTCGTCCCAGTTAGAAGAGGTGGAGAGACCCAGTACTTC.

This chain joins TRBV2 and TRBJ1-1; 9 bases line up with TRBD1. CDR1 and CDR2 from the germline V gene are SNHLY and FYNNEI. J gave up 8 bases and V 6 bases, and 10 bases lay outside the gene matches. The CDR3 is 14 amino acids. The CDR3, as DNA: TGTGCCAGCAGGAGGACAGGGGCCGACCTCGAAGCTTTCTTT. Its protein is CASRRTGADLEAFF.

With regard to this clonotype: Mismatch with germline at one junction end may stem from a read error. The chain combines TRBV28 with TRBJ2-2; D is uncertain. This CDR3 has 13 residues. CDR1 and CDR2 from the germline V gene are MDHEN and SYDVKM. The CDR3 sequence is CASRGRNAGELFF. The CDR3 DNA reads as TGTGCCAGCAGGGGTAGGAACGCCGGGGAGCTGTTTTTT.

The rearrangement joins TRBV27 to TRBJ2-1, with D tentatively TRBD1 (5 bases). Germline loops: CDR1 MNHEY, CDR2 SMNVEV (reference sequence). V dropped 7 bases and J dropped 5 bases, with 15 bases sitting between them. The CDR3 totals 14 residues. CDR3: CASTRQTGNNEQFF. CDR3 in DNA: TGTGCCAGCACCCGACAGACGGGCAACAATGAGCAGTTCTTC.

V gene TRBV4-1 combines with J gene TRBJ1-2, with 8 bases lining up with TRBD1. Unmatched junction bases numbered 8, after V lost 5 bases and J lost 3 bases. The germline V gene encodes CDR1 MGHRA and CDR2 YSYEKL. CDR3 length equals 15 residues. The CDR3 sequence: CASSATTGEDYGYTF. For the CDR3, the DNA is TGCGCCAGCAGCGCCACGACAGGGGAAGACTATGGCTACACCTTC.

CDR3 protein: CASSYIRAGELFF. The CDR3 DNA follows: TGTGCCAGCAGTTACATCAGGGCCGGGGAGCTGTTTTTT. The chain recombines TRBV6-2 or TRBV6-3 with TRBJ2-2; weak D call: TRBD1 (5 bases). The CDR3 covers 13 residues. V was trimmed by 2 bases and J by 6 bases, leaving 7 bases between them. Germline loops: CDR1 MNHEY, CDR2 SVGEGT.

The table lists this clonotype with a count of one. The CDR3 spells CASSLALSTYRGGGYTF. CDR3 nucleotide sequence: TGTGCCAGCAGCTTAGCCCTCTCGACCTACAGGGGAGGCGGCTACACCTTC. The chain recombines TRBV7-6 with TRBJ1-2; 7 bases are a match to TRBD1. V was pared by 0 bases and J by 8 bases, with 15 bases of the junction left unmatched. The germline V gene encodes CDR1 SGHVS and CDR2 FNYEAQ. This CDR3 is 17 amino acids long.

This clonotype has ten or more counts. The CDR3 sequence: CASSLPDRGYGYTF. The CDR3 nucleotides are TGTGCCAGCAGTTTACCGGACAGGGGGTATGGCTACACCTTC. This chain links TRBV28 with TRBJ1-2; 10 bases match TRBD1. Per the germline V gene, CDR1 is MDHEN and CDR2 is SYDVKM. Germline trimming cut 2 bases from V and 5 bases from J; bases unmatched to any gene: 2. The CDR3 spans 14 residues.

The chain carries TRBV7-8 and TRBJ2-3; tentatively, D is TRBD2 (6 bases). This CDR3 comprises 16 residues. V lost 5 bases and J lost 0, with 15 bases in between. The germline V gene has CDR1 SGHVS and CDR2 FQNEAQ. The DNA for the CDR3 is TGTGCCAGCAGCGAGAGACTAGGACATAGCACAGATACGCAGTATTTT. It yields the protein CASSERLGHSTDTQYF.

Many counts were recorded for this clonotype. The chain links TRBV12-3 or TRBV12-4 to TRBJ2-3; D is uncertain. This CDR3 spans 13 amino acids. Deletions cut 5 bases from V and 3 bases from J, with 9 bases between. DNA for the CDR3: TGTGCCAGCAGTCCTCTGGTTACAGATACGCAGTATTTT. It encodes CASSPLVTDTQYF.

J is TRBJ2-1 and V is TRBV7-4, with no clear D. This CDR3 has 17 residues. Germline assignment: CDR1 SGHVT and CDR2 SQSDAQ. V gave up 0 bases and J gave up 5 bases, with 17 bases separating them. CDR3 protein: CASSLASGGSEDNEQFF. CDR3 coding DNA: TGTGCCAGCAGCTTAGCCTCGGGCGGTTCCGAAGACAATGAGCAGTTCTTC.

This chain links TRBV11-2 with TRBJ2-3; D uncertain. V was trimmed by 4 bases and J by 5 bases, leaving 10 bases between them. This CDR3 region has 13 residues. CDR1 is SGHAT and CDR2 is FQNNGV in the germline V gene. CDR3 residues: CASSYPGKDTQYF. CDR3 nucleotide sequence: TGTGCCAGCAGCTACCCCGGAAAAGATACGCAGTATTTT.

This clonotype was found a few times. This sequence joins TRBV6-1 and TRBJ2-7; TRBD1 matches 8 bases. V gave up 7 bases and J gave up 3 bases; unmatched junction bases: 17. From germline, CDR1 is MNHNS and CDR2 SASEGT. The CDR3 runs to 17 residues. In DNA form, the CDR3 reads TGTGCCAGCATCTCACGGAGGGGGACAGGCGACTACTACGAGCAGTACGTC. Translated: CASISRRGTGDYYEQYV.

This clonotype has just a few counts. The V gene is TRBV5-1, the J gene TRBJ2-5; unclear D gene. Between the trimmed V and J ends, which lost 4 bases and 5 bases, there was a span of 18 bases. The V gene's germline CDR1 is SGHRS and CDR2 YFSETQ. The CDR3 is 15 amino acids. CDR3 DNA sequence: TGCGCCAGCAGCCGCCTGGGCATCGCCGGGGAGACCCAGTACTTC. Residues: CASSRLGIAGETQYF.

This clonotype was detected only once. This rearrangement joins TRBV5-4 to TRBJ2-5; 8 bases fit TRBD2. This CDR3 spans 16 amino acids. The trim removed 0 bases at V and 2 bases at J, leaving 6 bases unmatched. CDR1 is SGHNT and CDR2 is YYREEE in the germline V gene (reference sequence). The CDR3 nucleotides read TGTGCCAGCAGCTTGGGCGGTAGCGGGAAGCAAGAGACCCAGTACTTC. Protein product: CASSLGGSGKQETQYF.

This chain uses TRBV15 with TRBJ1-1; 7 bases align to TRBD1. CDR1 is LNHNV, CDR2 YYDKDF, per germline (reference sequence). The CDR3 length is 17 residues. V lost 4 bases, J lost 0 bases, and 11 bases stayed unmatched. The CDR3 nucleotides are TGTGCCACCAGCATCCCACCGACAGGGACCCTGAACACTGAAGCTTTCTTT. Amino acids: CATSIPPTGTLNTEAFF.

This clonotype turned up a few times. V gene TRBV3-1 combines with J gene TRBJ2-7; 11 nucleotides line up with TRBD2. V was pared by 4 bases and J by 3 bases, with 8 bases of the junction left unmatched. This CDR3 is built from 16 residues. From germline, CDR1 is LGHDT and CDR2 YNNKEL (reference sequence). The CDR3: CASSPTPSGGNYEQYV. The DNA of the CDR3 is TGTGCCAGCAGCCCAACCCCTAGCGGGGGGAACTACGAGCAGTACGTC.

Ten or more counts support this clonotype. V gene TRBV7-6 combines with J gene TRBJ2-7; TRBD2 agrees at 8 bases. The CDR3 loop spans 15 amino acids. J was trimmed by 3 bases and V by 2 bases; bases with no gene match: 6. Germline V gives CDR1 SGHVS, CDR2 FNYEAQ. The CDR3 sequence: CASSLRSGSLYEQYF. In nucleotides, the CDR3 is TGTGCCAGCAGCTTAAGGAGCGGGAGTCTCTACGAGCAGTACTTC.

This clonotype was seen only a few times. The J gene is TRBJ2-3, the V gene TRBV29-1; TRBD2 aligns across 10 bases. Trimming at V came to 4 bases and at J to 1 base, leaving 11 bases not matched to a gene. Germline V gives CDR1 SQVTM, CDR2 ANQGSEA. There are 17 residues in the CDR3. The CDR3 reads CSVGGLAGVDGTDTQYF. The CDR3 nucleotides read TGCAGCGTTGGAGGCCTAGCGGGAGTTGATGGCACAGATACGCAGTATTTT.

This chain uses TRBV12-3 or TRBV12-4 with TRBJ2-7, with D maybe TRBD1 (6 bases). V lost 5 bases and J 5 bases, leaving 10 bases between the germline ends. The CDR3 spans 12 residues. CDR3: CASSAEGDEQYV. The DNA of the CDR3 is TGTGCCAGCAGTGCAGAGGGGGACGAGCAGTACGTC.